What follows are 22 T cell receptor beta chains derived from one specimen sequenced in a study of vaccination and CD4 T cells after COVID-19. These receptors' antigens are unknown. Treatment here: approximately nine-day PBMC culture with coronavirus spike peptide pools or control peptides (ViraFEST assay). Oncomine TCR Beta short-read sequencing was applied to DNA from cultured CD4+ T cells. A single record per CDR3 protein comes from TCRdb applying MiXCR to the PCR reads. The sample lists some 7,000 distinct CDR3 sequences, around 45% seen once, with around 25% in the top ten. The sequencing sample was made of CD4+ T cells from blood, cultured in vitro. The receptor source for this set is a human donor who had recovered from COVID-19.

By share, this clonotype ranks as medium-sized. The gene calls are TRBV6-4 and TRBJ2-3; possible D gene TRBD1, 5 bases. The CDR3 covers 15 residues. The germline gives CDR1 MRHNA, CDR2 SNTAGT. The ends were cut back, 8 bases at V and 2 bases at J, with 17 bases in the middle. In DNA, the CDR3 is TGTGCCAGCGCGAAGAATCAGGGCGCCACAGATACGCAGTATTTT. Encoded protein: CASAKNQGATDTQYF.

DNA of the CDR3: TGTGCCAGCAGCAACCAACCACGGGCAGAGAACACTGAAGCTTTCTTT. Protein sequence: CASSNQPRAENTEAFF. The chain has TRBV7-3 and TRBJ1-1; no clear D. Trimming cost V 5 bases and J 1 base, with 17 bases left between them. The CDR3 loop spans 16 amino acids. In germline, CDR1 is SGHTA, CDR2 FQGTGA.

The rearrangement uses TRBV7-9 and TRBJ1-4; 7 bases line up with TRBD1. The V segment lost 1 base and the J segment 6 bases; nucleotides outside the gene matches: 5. CDR1 SEHNR and CDR2 FQNEAQ come from the germline V gene (reference sequence). This CDR3 spans 15 amino acids. CDR3 loop: CASSLGRGGDEKLFF. For the CDR3, the DNA is TGTGCCAGCAGCTTAGGTCGAGGGGGCGATGAAAAACTGTTTTTT.

The chain joins TRBV19 to TRBJ1-5; D gene uncertain. CDR3 length equals 10 residues. Germline lookup yields CDR1 LNHDA and CDR2 SQIVND (reference sequence). Trimming shortened V by 6 bases and J by 7 bases, and 4 bases separated the two germline ends. CDR3 residues: CASRGQPQHF. CDR3 coding DNA: TGTGCCAGTAGGGGCCAGCCCCAGCATTTT.

V usage is TRBV19 and J usage is TRBJ1-6, with a tentative D call TRBD1 (6 bases). CDR3 size: 15 residues. The V end was cut by 5 bases, the J end by 8 bases, with 16 bases between. Looked up from germline, CDR1 is LNHDA and CDR2 is SQIVND (reference sequence). The CDR3 reads CASSFINPGDSPLHF. The CDR3 region has the DNA TGTGCCAGTAGTTTCATCAACCCAGGGGATTCACCCCTCCACTTT.

V usage is TRBV19 and J usage is TRBJ2-3; perhaps D is TRBD1 or TRBD2 (5 bases each). CDR1 and CDR2 (germline): LNHDA, SQIVND (reference sequence). The CDR3 extends over 14 amino acids. Between the trimmed V and J ends, which lost 5 bases and 1 base, there was a span of 10 bases. CDR3 loop: CASSGLGGTDTQYF. The CDR3 DNA follows: TGTGCCAGTAGTGGGTTGGGGGGCACAGATACGCAGTATTTT. Filled out from reference TRBV19 and TRBJ2-3, the complete variable domain reads DGGITQSPKYLFRKEGQNVTLSCEQNLNHDAMYWYRQDPGQGLRLIYYSQIVNDFQKGDIAEGYSVSREKKESFPLTVTSAQKNPTAFYLCASSGLGGTDTQYFGPGTRLTVL.

CDR3: CASSLAGHRETQYF. As DNA, the CDR3 is TGTGCCAGCAGCTTAGCCGGGCACAGGGAGACCCAGTACTTC. The gene calls are TRBV7-2 and TRBJ2-5; possible D gene TRBD1, 5 bases. Germline values: CDR1 SGHTA, CDR2 FQGNSA. The germline V and J ends were trimmed by 0 bases and 5 bases, with 10 bases remaining between them. The CDR3 is made up of 14 amino acids. The full variable domain, completed using reference TRBV7-2 and TRBJ2-5, is GAGVSQSPSNKVTEKGKDVELRCDPISGHTALYWYRQSLGQGLEFLIYFQGNSAPDKSGLPSDRFSAERTGGSVSTLTIQRTQQEDSAVYLCASSLAGHRETQYFGPGTRLLVL.

The V and J genes are TRBV14 and TRBJ1-5; 7 nucleotides match TRBD1. In germline, CDR1 is SGHDN, CDR2 FVKESK. This CDR3 has 14 amino acids. The V and J ends lost 4 bases and 3 bases, in that order; junction bases with no gene match: 3. CDR3 DNA sequence: TGTGCCAGCAGCCTGACAGGGCCCAATCAGCCCCAGCATTTT. Its translation is CASSLTGPNQPQHF.

This sequence joins TRBV10-3 and TRBJ2-3; 11 bases fit TRBD2. V shed 1 base, J shed 2 bases, and the junction held 8 bases outside the gene matches. This CDR3 has 18 residues. The V gene's germline CDR1 is ENHRY and CDR2 SYGVKD. The CDR3 coding sequence is TGTGCCATCAGTGAGTTCGCGGCTAGCGGGGGGCCCACAGATACGCAGTATTTT. This translates into CAISEFAASGGPTDTQYF.

The chain uses TRBV20-1 and TRBJ2-1; D unresolved. The CDR3 sequence is 11 residues long. Trimming shortened V by 3 bases and J by 4 bases, and 4 bases separated the two germline ends. Germline CDR1 reads DFQATT; CDR2 reads SNEGSKA (reference sequence). CDR3 DNA sequence: TGCAGTGCTAGGGGATACAATGAGCAGTTCTTC. As protein: CSARGYNEQFF.

Only a few counts were recorded for this clonotype. The chain recombines TRBV20-1 with TRBJ2-7; 9 bases fit TRBD1. With 6 bases clipped from V and 2 bases from J, the junction kept 5 bases outside the gene matches. The CDR3 spans 13 residues. From germline, CDR1 is DFQATT and CDR2 SNEGSKA (reference sequence). The CDR3 loop is CSAEGDRAYEQYF. The DNA of the CDR3 is TGCAGTGCCGAGGGGGACAGGGCCTACGAGCAGTACTTC.

This clonotype was picked up a small number of times. The rearrangement joins TRBV6-5 to TRBJ1-5, with D perhaps matching TRBD1 (5 bases). CDR3 size: 16 residues. Between the trimmed V and J ends, which lost 0 bases and 4 bases, there was a span of 13 bases. The germline V gene encodes CDR1 MNHEY and CDR2 SVGAGI. The CDR3: CASSYSGAGDNQPQHF. The CDR3, as DNA: TGTGCCAGCAGTTACTCTGGGGCAGGAGATAATCAGCCCCAGCATTTT.

This clonotype was picked up a small number of times. The chain carries TRBV2 and TRBJ1-1; D unresolved. The CDR3 has 13 residues. The ends were cut back, 6 bases at V and 2 bases at J, with 10 bases in the middle. CDR1 and CDR2 (germline): SNHLY, FYNNEI. CDR3 residues: CASSTQPNTEAFF. The CDR3 coding sequence is TGTGCCAGCAGCACCCAGCCCAACACTGAAGCTTTCTTT.

The chain employs TRBV6-1 and TRBJ2-1, with D possibly being TRBD1 (7 bases). From germline, CDR1 is MNHNS and CDR2 SASEGT. The CDR3 is made up of 14 amino acids. Trimming shortened V by 6 bases and J by 6 bases, and 15 bases separated the two germline ends. The CDR3 nucleotides read TGTGCCAGCAGCGTACAGGGGACTGGCAATGAGCAGTTCTTC. Amino acid sequence: CASSVQGTGNEQFF.

This clonotype appeared a few times. The rearrangement uses TRBV24-1 and TRBJ2-2; either TRBD1 or TRBD2 may supply D (6 bases each). The V end was cut by 8 bases, the J end by 0 bases, with 18 bases between. The CDR3 runs 17 residues. Looked up from germline, CDR1 is KGHDR and CDR2 is SFDVKD. The CDR3 sequence: CATISPGAGANTGELFF. CDR3 coding DNA: TGTGCCACCATCTCCCCGGGGGCCGGAGCGAACACCGGGGAGCTGTTTTTT.

This chain links TRBV14 with TRBJ2-3; no firm D call. CDR3 length: 12 amino acids. CDR1 and CDR2 (germline): SGHDN, FVKESK. V lost 0 bases and J lost 4, with 2 bases in between. As DNA, the CDR3 is TGTGCCAGCAGCCAAGATCCAGATACGCAGTATTTT. The encoded protein is CASSQDPDTQYF.

A few counts support this clonotype. CDR3 in amino acids: CASSLTSVQETQYF. The CDR3, as DNA: TGTGCCAGCAGCTTGACGTCTGTTCAAGAGACCCAGTACTTC. This sequence joins TRBV5-4 and TRBJ2-5; D call uncertain. CDR1 SGHNT and CDR2 YYREEE come from the germline V gene (reference sequence). V gave up 1 base and J gave up 2 bases, with 9 bases separating them. The CDR3 totals 14 residues.

This rearrangement joins TRBV15 to TRBJ2-7; tentative D call: TRBD1 (5 bases). The CDR3 contains 16 residues. Germline assignment: CDR1 LNHNV and CDR2 YYDKDF (reference sequence). Trimming left V 0 bases short and J 6 bases short, with 18 bases between. CDR3 residues: CATSRDRVLERGEQYF. The CDR3 nucleotides are TGTGCCACCAGCAGAGATAGGGTACTCGAAAGGGGCGAGCAGTACTTC. Looking up the rest from reference TRBV15 and TRBJ2-7 gives the full variable domain: DAMVIQNPRYQVTQFGKPVTLSCSQTLNHNVMYWYQQKSSQAPKLLFHYYDKDFNNEADTPDNFQSRRPNTSFCFLDIRSPGLGDTAMYLCATSRDRVLERGEQYFGPGTRLTVT.

The rearrangement uses TRBV27 and TRBJ2-3; D might be TRBD1 (5 bases). Per germline, CDR1 MNHEY and CDR2 SMNVEV (reference sequence). The length of the CDR3 is 15 residues. Trimming shortened V by 1 base and J by 2 bases, and 10 bases separated the two germline ends. CDR3 nucleotide sequence: TGTGCCAGCAGTTTATTCCGACAGTCCACAGATACGCAGTATTTT. It yields the protein CASSLFRQSTDTQYF.

This rearrangement joins TRBV25-1 to TRBJ2-5; 9 bases line up with TRBD1. Germline V gives CDR1 MGHDK, CDR2 SYGVNS. CDR3 length: 15 amino acids. Trimming cost V 6 bases and J 4 bases; bases outside gene matches: 9. This chain's CDR3 is CASSMGQGKGETQYF. The CDR3 nucleotides are TGTGCCAGCAGCATGGGACAGGGAAAGGGAGAGACCCAGTACTTC.

In its sample, this clonotype was seen a few times. This chain joins TRBV18 and TRBJ2-5; TRBD2 agrees at 8 bases. With 3 bases clipped from V and 0 bases from J, the junction kept 3 bases outside the gene matches. The germline V gene encodes CDR1 KGHSH and CDR2 LQKENI. The CDR3 loop spans 15 amino acids. The CDR3 DNA reads TGTGCCAGCTCACCCCAGCGGGAGTACCAAGAGACCCAGTACTTC. This codes for CASSPQREYQETQYF.

This clonotype has more than one count but fewer than ten. The rearrangement links TRBV20-1 to TRBJ2-1; 8 bases match TRBD2. From germline, CDR1 is DFQATT and CDR2 SNEGSKA (reference sequence). CDR3 length equals 13 residues. J lost 9 bases, V lost 0 bases, and 4 bases had no gene match. The CDR3 reads CSAREREEGEQFF. The CDR3, as DNA: TGCAGTGCTAGAGAGCGGGAGGAGGGTGAGCAGTTCTTC.